This T cell receptor beta chain came from a study of T cells in tumors after PD-1 blockade. Study-wide context: Mean per blood sample: 113,528 templates (roughly 22,000-270,000), approximately 40,000 unique clonotypes.

V lost 6 bases and J 8 bases, leaving 11 bases between the germline ends. The V gene's germline CDR1 is MNHNY and CDR2 SVGAGI (reference sequence). The CDR3 is made up of 12 amino acids. Data came from immunoSEQ multiplex PCR; TCRdb stores just in-frame clones and leaves some out. The data hold around 50,000 clones, with just under 80% observed a single time. The gene calls are TRBV6-6 and TRBJ1-3, with D hard to call. This material consisted of PBMCs, taken before anti-PD-1 treatment. The TCR was taken from a human donor with basal cell carcinoma. The CDR3 bases are TGTGCCAGCAGCTCCTCTGGGGACACCATATATTTT. Its protein product is CASSSSGDTIYF.